One TCR beta chain is described in this entry. Its antigen is currently not known. The record has no base qualities; no much larger clone is one base away. This sample was taken from a study of cytomegalovirus exposure and HLA in healthy donors (dated by TCRdb to about 2017). In terms of the full investigation: According to an earlier analysis of 550 to 700 of the donors, about 179 million T cells yielded 100 million or so unique TCR beta sequences and around 300 Gb of sequence data. The study aimed to test whether cataloging public T cell receptors could reveal signatures of past pathogen exposure. Roughly five DR-DQ haplotypes were handled as single units for association and clustering, since linkage in the cohort was strong. The later analysis used no new phenotypic data to find candidate immune exposures, relying instead on TCR beta sequences and their occurrence across donors. In a later analysis, previously published TCR beta repertoires from some 640 donors were re-analyzed and high-resolution HLA genotyping was added so that TCR occurrence patterns could be studied. Along with the approximately 700-subject first cohort, a separate validation cohort of over 90 different subjects was used. An early release that covered about 600 HLA-typed donors contained 250 to 350 gigabases of sequencing data and tens of millions of unique TCR sequences. Typing coverage differed by locus: A, B, C, DRB1 and DQB1 were typed in about 620-640 donors, DQA1 in about 510, DPA1 in some 610, and DPB1 in around 440. To decide whether each TCR beta V gene segment behaved as functional or pseudogenic, an earlier analysis of approximately 590 of the donors relied on high-throughput TCR beta sequencing. On average, roughly 240,000 unique TCR beta nucleotide sequences were sequenced per donor among more than 350 genotyped donors of the cohort, with approximately 18% of those sequences being non-productive. All discovery cohort repertoires had been generated on a single sequencing platform. High-throughput TCR immunosequencing, statistical association of individual TCRs with disease status, and machine learning were combined to predict cytomegalovirus infection status. Donor age, sex, ethnicity and CMV serostatus were collected together with the repertoire data. Of the 300 to 450 genotyped donors, approximately 83% fell in the genetic ancestry cluster associated with self-reported Caucasian donors. Genome-wide SNP genotypes for about three fifths of the roughly 670 donors were used in a later genetic analysis, which treated that subset as a discovery cohort. HLA typing covered class I and class II loci at four-digit resolution. The study profiled the T cell repertoires of hundreds of subjects by immunosequencing and related them to cytomegalovirus serostatus. What the study reported, not specific to this receptor: A later analysis associated 16,951 TCR beta sequences with specific HLA alleles at a false discovery rate of 0.05. Most CMV-associated TCR beta chains appeared to be HLA-restricted in a later analysis, and the HLA associations seemed to be driven largely by CMV exposure. In a later analysis, the rate of TCR association differed among HLA loci, with DRB1 alleles having the most associated TCRs and HLA-C alleles having the fewest. Most TCR sequences were seen in very few donors, while some public TCRs were found in many individuals. The authors suggested that the approach could potentially be extended to other disease states and immunological phenotypes. CMV serostatus was the only immune exposure information available for the cohort. An earlier analysis of some 560 of the donors showed that most TCR beta V segments appeared in productive rearrangements either about 90% or about 30% of the time, which broadly matched IMGT annotations. V-gene and J-gene trimming of TCR beta chains was associated with a missense DCLRE1C variant in a later genetic analysis, and the association was replicated in an independent cohort. A cluster of highly shared sequence variants was judged likely to be a technical artifact of the sequencing pipeline. In a later analysis, HLA-associated TCR beta chains showed more clonal expansion and lower generation probabilities than non-associated chains that were equally common. Around 16 rarely observed V segments, including chromosome 9 orphons, were excluded from the earlier analysis of a few hundred of the donors because counts were too low. In the study, around 150 TCR beta chains were listed as associated with cytomegalovirus. In a later genetic analysis, fewer N-insertions in productive TCRs were reported among donors in an Asian-associated ancestry cluster than the roughly 700-donor mean. Several of the top co-occurrence clusters appeared to be linked to parvovirus B19, influenza, CMV and Epstein-Barr virus, according to a later analysis. This cohort had only TCR beta chains sequenced, and the lack of alpha or paired-chain data limited which features could be detected. Roughly uniform sequencing depth across donors was assumed in presence/absence analyses, although this assumption may not hold. A few of the identified cytomegalovirus-associated TCR beta chains were confirmed in vitro to be specific for cytomegalovirus antigens. The classifier was reported to diagnose cytomegalovirus status with high specificity and sensitivity in both the original cohort and the validation cohort. A further reported finding was that TCR beta sequences accurately predicted the HLA-A and HLA-B alleles for most subjects in the first cohort. Because some donors lacked HLA typing at each locus, the association tests relied only on the typed subset. Strong co-occurrence of HLA alleles, especially DR and DQ, made assigning TCR associations to individual alleles difficult. Linkage disequilibrium might explain the correlated functional status among segregating V segments, but an unknown experimental factor could not be ruled out. Some IMGT-functional V segments, including TRBV6-2 and TRBV6-3, could not be told apart with the 87-base-pair reads, so those segments were excluded.

The cohort was made up of hundreds of healthy bone marrow donors. At the time of sampling, all cohort members were nominally healthy, though unrecorded immune exposures were likely present. The donor was CMV seropositive and was included in the group of approximately 300 seropositive cohort members. A peripheral blood sample was provided by each donor, and peripheral blood mononuclear cells were used for TCR beta sequencing. The Qiagen DNeasy Blood Extraction Kit was used to extract genomic DNA from the blood cell samples. Sequences SGHDT (CDR1) and YYEEEE (CDR2) are obtained from the germline V gene. The CDR3, cysteine through phenylalanine, is 13 amino acids long. CDR3 DNA only is kept here, 39 bases in frame from base 1. V loses 2 bases, J loses 5 bases, and the germline ends lie 7 bases apart. Library preparation employed the immunoSEQ multiplex PCR assay. For the multiplex PCR, a mixture combining 60 forward primers for TCR Vbeta segments and 13 reverse primers for TCR Jbeta segments was used. Amplification of the CDR3 region of rearranged TCR beta genes was performed with a multiplex PCR assay on genomic DNA. The amplified TCR beta libraries were sequenced on the Illumina HiSeq System as 87-base-pair reads. The source study handled its data this way. In a later analysis, around 80 million unique TCR beta chains were counted across the 650 to 750 repertoires, and about 10 million of these chains were shared by at least two donors. Raw reads were error-corrected and collapsed into unique sequences by a nearest-neighbor algorithm in which closely related sequences were merged to remove PCR and sequencing errors. To assign V, D and J gene segments, CDR3 sequences were aligned to IMGT reference sequences. Each retained sequence needed at least a six-nucleotide match to both a V gene segment and a J gene segment. Rearrangements were called productive when the CDR3 lacked stop codons and stayed in frame with V and J; all others were non-productive. Following IMGT convention, CDR3 was defined as the stretch from the second conserved V-encoded cysteine up to the conserved J-encoded phenylalanine. The earlier analysis of 500 to 750 of the donors excluded any sequence lacking an unambiguous match to a single V gene segment. An earlier analysis of 587 of the donors classified V segments as functional when productive rearrangements were above 56.7% and as segregating when the standard deviation between donors was above 5%. A statistical classification framework was developed to diagnose cytomegalovirus status using the catalog of TCR beta chain sequences. In a later analysis, TCR nucleotide sequences were compared against IMGT/GENE-DB human TR gene sequences so that V and J genes could be assigned. Using the TCRdist pipeline, a later analysis assigned CDR3 sequences along with most-parsimonious VDJ recombination scenarios. In a later analysis, each TCR beta chain was defined by its CDR3 amino acid sequence together with its V-gene family, and reads lacking a unique V-gene family were excluded. In a later analysis, nearly 600 highly shared, low-generation-probability nucleotide sequences were removed to address suspected cross-contamination and a sequencing artifact. A later analysis calculated a clonal expansion index for each public chain from normalized within-repertoire ranks of inferred template counts. In a later analysis, generation probabilities were computed with a VDJ recombination model fitted to out-of-frame rearrangements, and the resulting probabilities were checked against IGoR. Hypergeometric tests were used in a later analysis to score TCR-TCR, TCR-HLA and TCR-CMV co-occurrence, with a repertoire-size bias correction applied to the TCR pairs. In a later analysis, false discovery rates were estimated by permuting HLA or CMV assignments 20 times. In a later analysis, co-occurring TCRs were grouped using DBSCAN, with TCRdist sequence similarity added in when clustering inside HLA-allele-positive subsets. Co-occurrence clustering excluded repertoires with fewer than 30,000 or more than 120,000 public chains, plus five with anomalous nucleotide sharing. In TCRdb, the immuneACCESS table is reduced to in-frame sequences with V and J assigned. These tables do not hold every clone; where another copy was compared, an unresolved V gene accounts for under half, and the others remain unexplained. From that table come the V and J calls and clone size; the DNA was used to work out D and trimming. Here the sample has about 82,000 clones; roughly 67% occur a single time. The ten largest account for roughly 21% of the sample.

The chain was built from TRBV5-6 and TRBJ1-4; confidence is insufficient to name the D gene. This clonotype was sampled from a woman aged 45-65 years in good health and CMV-seropositive. Sample: PBMCs. The sequenced DNA is TGTGCCAGCAGCTTTGAGGGCAATGAAAAACTGTTTTTT. It encodes CASSFEGNEKLFF.